Shown below are 25 T cell receptor beta chains from a single sample sequenced in a study of T cell clonality in common variable immunodeficiency. The method was immunoSEQ multiplex PCR; TCRdb's version includes in-frame clones alone and lacks a portion of them. The counts give around 40,000 clones, none of them seen only once; 2% to 2.5% is held by the top ten. Sequenced sample: peripheral blood mononuclear cells. These TCRs come from a person aged 18 to 69 in good health.

This clone was detected many times. The read terminates 3 residues ahead of where the CDR3 ends, so the germline J gene completes it. The chain employs TRBV19 and TRBJ2-4; no clear D. This CDR3 region has 12 residues. Trimming took 7 bases from V and 2 from J, leaving 6 bases between them. Looked up from germline, CDR1 is LNHDA and CDR2 is SQIVND (reference sequence). The sequenced part of the CDR3 DNA is TGTGCCAGTATATCTCCCAAAAACATT. Protein sequence: CASISPKNI. The CDR3 in full is CASISPKNIQYF.

The table lists this clone with many counts. The read stops 3 residues short of the end of the CDR3; the missing end is completed from the germline J gene. The chain has TRBV7-8 and TRBJ2-4, with 8 bases aligning to TRBD2. The J segment lost 5 bases and the V segment lost 0 bases, leaving 3 bases of the junction unmatched. Germline values: CDR1 SGHVS, CDR2 FQNEAQ. The CDR3 totals 15 residues. Incomplete CDR3 DNA: TGTGCCAGCAGCTTAGCGCTCGGGGGGGAAAACATT. It codes for CASSLALGGENI. In full, the CDR3 reads CASSLALGGENIQYF.

This clone occurred many times. The read is 3 residues too short to cover the CDR3 end, so that end is filled in from the germline J gene. The chain recombines TRBV7-9 with TRBJ2-1; D remains unclear. The CDR3 has 13 residues. Germline V gives CDR1 SEHNR, CDR2 FQNEAQ (reference sequence). V lost 4 bases to trimming and J lost 4 bases, with 8 bases between them. CDR3 sequence: CASSSDFYNEQFF. The part of the CDR3 DNA that was read is TGTGCCAGCAGCTCAGACTTTTACAATGAG. Supplemented by reference TRBV7-9 and TRBJ2-1, the full variable domain reads DTGVSQNPRHKITKRGQNVTFRCDPISEHNRLYWYRQTLGQGPEFLTYFQNEAQLEKSRLLSDRFSAERPKGSFSTLEIQRTEQGDSAMYLCASSSDFYNEQFFGPGTRLTVL.

As concerns this clone: The read halts 3 residues ahead of the CDR3 end, with the missing end drawn from the germline J gene. The chain combines TRBV20-1 with TRBJ1-2; TRBD1 is a possible D gene (6 bases). There are 12 residues in the CDR3. The germline V gene has CDR1 DFQATT and CDR2 SNEGSKA (reference sequence). CDR3 in amino acids: CSATGLRGGYTF. CDR3 DNA (partial): TGCAGTGCAACAGGGTTGAGGGGCGGC.

This clone appeared many times. A read error may account for a junction end that differs from germline. The sequenced CDR3 bases are TGCGCCAGCAGCCAAGGGCAGGGGTATCAGCCC. This codes for CASSQGQGYQP. The complete CDR3 sequence is CASSQGQGYQPQHF. This chain uses TRBV4-2 with TRBJ1-5; possible D gene TRBD1, 6 bases. The read stops 3 residues short of the end of the CDR3; the missing end is completed from the germline J gene. The germline V gene encodes CDR1 LGHNA and CDR2 YNFKEQ. This CDR3 is built from 14 residues.

This clone was seen ten or more times. The read falls 3 residues short of the CDR3 end, and the missing part is taken from the germline J gene. The chain is built from TRBV28 and TRBJ1-1; 7 bases are shared with TRBD1. There are 16 residues in the CDR3. Trimming at V came to 3 bases and at J to 5 bases, leaving 12 bases not matched to a gene. Germline CDR1 reads MDHEN; CDR2 reads SYDVKM. The DNA read from the CDR3 is TGTGCCAGCAGTTTCCAGGGACAGCGGAGGGGGACTGAA. Encoded protein: CASSFQGQRRGTE. The entire CDR3 protein reads CASSFQGQRRGTEAFF.

This clone was detected ten times or more. From the germline J gene comes the end of the CDR3, since the read stops 3 residues before it. The chain combines TRBV5-1 with TRBJ2-1; 7 bases fit TRBD1. CDR1 is SGHRS, CDR2 YFSETQ, per germline. Trimming at V came to 3 bases and at J to 8 bases, leaving 2 bases not matched to a gene. The CDR3 consists of 12 residues. The CDR3 DNA, read in part, is TGCGCCAGCAGCTCCACAGGGGATGAG. Residues: CASSSTGDE. The whole CDR3 reads CASSSTGDEQFF.

This clone was detected many times. The CDR3 goes on 3 residues after the read ends, and that part is filled in from the germline J gene. The chain couples TRBV12-3 or TRBV12-4 to TRBJ1-1; TRBD1 agrees at 8 bases. The CDR3 has 13 amino acids. The CDR3: CASRLGQGLGAFF. The CDR3 bases that were read are TGTGCCAGCAGGCTAGGACAGGGTCTTGGA.

CDR3 loop: CASSLQRGAQETQYF. The part of the CDR3 DNA that was read is TGTGCCAGCAGCTTGCAACGGGGAGCCCAAGAGACC. The J gene is TRBJ2-5, the V gene TRBV5-8; D might be TRBD2 (5 bases). The read falls 3 residues short of the CDR3 end, and the missing part is taken from the germline J gene. The CDR3 contains 15 residues. V was trimmed by 1 base and J by 1 base, leaving 11 bases between them. Germline values: CDR1 SGHTS, CDR2 YDEGEE.

This clone was observed at least ten times. The sequenced part of the CDR3 DNA is TGCAGTGCTAGGTTCCTGCTAGCCCACAATGAG. It codes for CSARFLLAHNE. The whole CDR3 is CSARFLLAHNEQFF. V usage is TRBV20-1 and J usage is TRBJ2-1, with D maybe TRBD2 (5 bases). From the germline J gene comes the end of the CDR3, since the read stops 3 residues before it. V lost 3 bases, J lost 5 bases, and 14 bases lay in between. Germline V gene lookup returns CDR1 DFQATT and CDR2 SNEGSKA (reference sequence). This CDR3 has 14 amino acids.

This clone has at least ten counts. The read falls 3 residues short of the CDR3 end, and the missing part is taken from the germline J gene. The chain has TRBV19 and TRBJ2-3, with 8 bases aligning to TRBD1. The germline V gene has CDR1 LNHDA and CDR2 SQIVND (reference sequence). V was clipped by 3 bases and J by 6 bases; unmatched bases: 8. CDR3 length: 15 amino acids. The CDR3: CASSMTGVLRDTQYF. CDR3 DNA (partial): TGTGCCAGTAGTATGACAGGGGTTCTCCGGGATACG.

Many counts were recorded for this clone. Coverage ceases 3 residues before the CDR3 finishes, and the germline J gene fills in the end. J is TRBJ1-1 and V is TRBV7-2, with D perhaps matching TRBD1 (6 bases). V lost 1 base to trimming and J lost 4 bases, with 10 bases between them. This CDR3 has 14 residues. CDR1 and CDR2 from the germline V gene are SGHTA and FQGNSA. The part of the CDR3 DNA that was read is TGTGCCAGCAGCTTAGACAGGGCAGTCACTGAA. It encodes CASSLDRAVTE. The complete CDR3 reads CASSLDRAVTEAFF.

This clone appeared many times. The read falls 3 residues short of the CDR3 end, and the missing part is taken from the germline J gene. The chain couples TRBV20-1 to TRBJ1-2; D possibly corresponds to TRBD1 (6 bases). Germline lookup yields CDR1 DFQATT and CDR2 SNEGSKA (reference sequence). The V end lost 0 bases, the J end lost 4 bases, and 21 bases lay between the germline ends. The CDR3 has 17 amino acids. CDR3 DNA (partial): TGCAGTGCTAGAGATCTGGACAGTGGGAGCCTTGGCTATGGC. This encodes CSARDLDSGSLGYG. The entire CDR3 sequence reads CSARDLDSGSLGYGYTF.

The table lists this clone with many counts. The read stops 3 residues short of the end of the CDR3; the missing end is completed from the germline J gene. This chain links TRBV6-2 or TRBV6-3 with TRBJ2-5, with a tentative D call TRBD1 (5 bases). The CDR3 totals 13 residues. V dropped 6 bases and J dropped 2 bases, with 10 bases sitting between them. Germline values: CDR1 MNHEY, CDR2 SVGEGT. The CDR3 DNA, read in part, is TGTGCCAGCAGGCCCCCAGGGCAAGAGACC. Protein sequence: CASRPPGQET. The whole CDR3 sequence reads CASRPPGQETQYF.

This clone was detected many times. With the read ending 3 residues before the CDR3 end, the germline J gene is used to fill in that end. J is TRBJ1-1 and V is TRBV7-9; D gene unclear. This CDR3 spans 10 amino acids. Germline CDR1 reads SEHNR; CDR2 reads FQNEAQ (reference sequence). Deletions cut 2 bases from V and 7 bases from J, with 2 bases between. CDR3 bases read: TGTGCCAGCAGCTTACGTGAA. Protein product: CASSLRE. The full-length CDR3 reads as CASSLREAFF.

This clone was seen many times. The sequenced CDR3 bases are TGTGCCAGCAGCCCCGGACTAGCGCTAATATCCTACAATGAG. It encodes CASSPGLALISYNE. The entire CDR3 protein reads CASSPGLALISYNEQFF. The J gene is TRBJ2-1, the V gene TRBV13, with TRBD2 matching 9 bases. Read sequence stops 3 residues before the CDR3 end, and the germline J gene provides the missing end. The V segment lost 5 bases and the J segment 1 base; nucleotides outside the gene matches: 9. This CDR3 comprises 17 residues. CDR1 is PRHDT, CDR2 FYEKMQ, per germline (reference sequence).

This clone was counted ten times or more. The CDR3 end falls 3 residues outside the read, so it is completed with the germline J gene. The chain has TRBV7-9 and TRBJ2-3; TRBD2 is a possible D gene (5 bases). Germline V CDR1 and CDR2: SEHNR, FQNEAQ (reference sequence). The length of the CDR3 is 13 residues. The germline V and J ends were trimmed by 3 bases and 6 bases, with 10 bases remaining between them. Partial CDR3 DNA: TGTGCCAGCAGCTTTAGTACGGGGGATACG. As protein: CASSFSTGDT. The whole CDR3 sequence is CASSFSTGDTQYF. The whole variable domain, remainder taken from reference TRBV7-9 and TRBJ2-3, is DTGVSQNPRHKITKRGQNVTFRCDPISEHNRLYWYRQTLGQGPEFLTYFQNEAQLEKSRLLSDRFSAERPKGSFSTLEIQRTEQGDSAMYLCASSFSTGDTQYFGPGTRLTVL.

This clone was counted only a few times. The read halts 3 residues ahead of the CDR3 end, with the missing end drawn from the germline J gene. The chain combines TRBV11-1 with TRBJ2-1, with a possible D match to TRBD1 (6 bases). CDR1 and CDR2 from the germline V gene are SGHAT and FQDESV (reference sequence). Trimming cost V 5 bases and J 7 bases, with 18 bases left between them. This CDR3 has 15 residues. CDR3 DNA, as far as it was read: TGTGCCAGCAGCCCCTCAGGGGCAAGGGGGAATGAG. Protein product: CASSPSGARGNE. The whole CDR3 protein is CASSPSGARGNEQFF.

Ten or more counts support this clone. The sequenced fragment ends 3 residues before the CDR3 boundary, so the rest is inferred from the germline J gene. The chain recombines TRBV7-9 with TRBJ2-3; a weak D match, TRBD2 (6 bases). V lost 5 bases and J 0 bases, leaving 12 bases between the germline ends. Germline CDR1 is SEHNR and CDR2 is FQNEAQ (reference sequence). This CDR3 is 15 amino acids long. The CDR3 loop reads CASSRDFASTDTQYF. The sequenced CDR3 bases are TGTGCCAGCAGCCGGGACTTCGCTAGCACAGATACG.

At least ten counts were recorded for this clone. The CDR3 DNA, read in part, is TGTGCCAGCTCACCCCGAAGGCACTCCTACGAG. Protein sequence: CASSPRRHSYE. The CDR3 in full is CASSPRRHSYEQYF. The V gene is TRBV18, the J gene TRBJ2-7; D not certain. The read is 3 residues too short to cover the CDR3 end, so that end is filled in from the germline J gene. Between the trimmed V and J ends, which lost 3 bases and 0 bases, there was a span of 9 bases. Germline loops: CDR1 KGHSH, CDR2 LQKENI. The CDR3 has 14 residues.

This clone was counted ten times or more. Read sequence stops 3 residues before the CDR3 end, and the germline J gene provides the missing end. The chain is built from TRBV2 and TRBJ1-1; no definite D call. This CDR3 has 14 amino acids. Trimming cost V 0 bases and J 2 bases, with 7 bases left between them. The germline V gene encodes CDR1 SNHLY and CDR2 FYNNEI. CDR3 sequence reads: CASSEAPGNTEAFF. CDR3 DNA (partial): TGTGCCAGCAGTGAAGCCCCGGGTAACACTGAA. The variable domain in full, completed from reference TRBV2 and TRBJ1-1, reads EPEVTQTPSHQVTQMGQEVILRCVPISNHLYFYWYRQILGQKVEFLVSFYNNEISEKSEIFDDQFSVERPDGSNFTLKIRSTKLEDSAMYFCASSEAPGNTEAFFGQGTRLTVV.

This clone was seen at least ten times. Read coverage stops 3 residues before the CDR3 terminus; the germline J gene supplies the remainder. This specimen includes other DNA sequences encoding the same CDR3. The rearrangement uses TRBV20-1 and TRBJ1-2; 8 nucleotides align to TRBD1. Germline CDR1 DFQATT, CDR2 SNEGSKA (reference sequence). Trimming at V came to 5 bases and at J to 2 bases, leaving 4 bases not matched to a gene. The CDR3 has 13 amino acids. The CDR3 bases that were read are TGCAGTGCTCCAGGACAGGGAAACTATGGC. Translated: CSAPGQGNYG. The full CDR3 is CSAPGQGNYGYTF.

This clone was seen ten or more times. The read falls 3 residues short of the CDR3 end, and the missing part is taken from the germline J gene. This chain joins TRBV5-1 and TRBJ2-5, with D perhaps TRBD2 (6 bases). V gave up 5 bases and J gave up 5 bases, with 13 bases separating them. The germline V gene encodes CDR1 SGHRS and CDR2 YFSETQ. This CDR3 spans 13 amino acids. This CDR3 reads CASRRGGEETQYF. The CDR3 bases that were read are TGCGCCAGCAGGCGAGGCGGGGAGGAGACC.

This clone has a count of ten or more. The read finishes 3 residues shy of the CDR3 end, and the germline J gene is used to complete it. V is TRBV5-4 and J is TRBJ1-4, with TRBD1 as a possible D gene (6 bases). There are 16 residues in the CDR3. From germline, CDR1 is SGHNT and CDR2 YYREEE (reference sequence). V was shortened by 3 bases and J by 4 bases, with 16 bases between the two germline ends. CDR3 DNA, as far as it was read: TGTGCCAGCAGCTCCGTAGGGGCAGGGGTTAATGAAAAA. Its translation is CASSSVGAGVNEK. The complete CDR3 protein is CASSSVGAGVNEKLFF.

This clone was recorded at least ten times. The CDR3 goes on 3 residues after the read ends, and that part is filled in from the germline J gene. The chain couples TRBV19 to TRBJ2-2; 7 positions agree with TRBD1. Unmatched junction bases numbered 4, after V lost 1 base and J lost 2 bases. The germline V gene has CDR1 LNHDA and CDR2 SQIVND (reference sequence). The CDR3 is 16 residues long. Partial CDR3 DNA: TGTGCCAGTAGTATAGGGACAGGATCAAACACCGGGGAG. This codes for CASSIGTGSNTGE. The complete CDR3 reads CASSIGTGSNTGELFF.